The clone carrying this T cell receptor (beta chain) was counted a few times. The data originate from a study of blood T cell repertoires in COVID-19. V was pared by 6 bases and J by 2 bases, with 4 bases of the junction left unmatched. In germline, CDR1 is MNHEY, CDR2 SMNVEV (reference sequence). The CDR3 has 17 amino acids. Clones were read by immunoSEQ multiplex PCR, and TCRdb kept only the in-frame ones, dropping some. Here the sample spans about 160,000 clones, 85% being singletons. The chain carries TRBV27 and TRBJ2-6; 13 bases are a match to TRBD2. Source material: peripheral blood. The TCR was taken from a human donor with acute or convalescent COVID-19. The donor label of this sample is uncertain. This chain's CDR3 is CASSTSGGAPGANVLTF. The CDR3, as DNA: TGTGCCAGCAGCACTAGCGGGGGGGCCCCTGGGGCCAACGTCCTGACTTTC.